This passage covers 23 T cell receptor beta chains from one sample sequenced in a study of metastatic and nonmetastatic thyroid tumors. TCRdb re-processed the PCR reads through MiXCR. Altogether around 6,000 clones are present, 25% to 30% being singletons, with the ten largest covering 15% to 20%. Each patient went into thyroid surgery without having received any treatment. Material for sequencing was adjacent normal tissue. These receptors originate from a female donor with papillary thyroid cancer or a benign thyroid nodule (not recorded which). Some clones in this sample may be carry-over from other donors' samples.

By its share, this clone is medium-sized. This rearrangement joins TRBV28 to TRBJ1-5, with D unresolved. The CDR3 extends over 15 amino acids. Trimming stripped 6 bases from V and 6 bases from J, with 18 bases between. Germline loops: CDR1 MDHEN, CDR2 SYDVKM. DNA of the CDR3: TGTGCCAGCAGCTCAAAACTAGGGTACGTTCAGCCCCAGCATTTT. It specifies CASSSKLGYVQPQHF. The variable domain in full, with the rest retrieved from reference TRBV28 and TRBJ1-5, is DVKVTQSSRYLVKRTGEKVFLECVQDMDHENMFWYRQDPGLGLRLIYFSYDVKMKEKGDIPEGYSVSREKKERFSLILESASTNQTSMYLCASSSKLGYVQPQHFGDGTRLSIL.

The V call is TRBV5-1, the J call TRBJ1-1; 9 bases line up with TRBD1. The junction had 16 bases not matched to a gene; V was cut back by 1 base and J by 3 bases. CDR1 is SGHRS, CDR2 YFSETQ, per germline. This CDR3 has 19 amino acids. The CDR3 bases are TGCGCCAGCAGCTTGTATGGGGTAAACAGGGGGCGTCTGGACACTGAAGCTTTCTTT. Translating it yields CASSLYGVNRGRLDTEAFF.

This clone has just a few counts. The V and J genes are TRBV6-2 or TRBV6-3 and TRBJ2-6, with D unclear. Germline CDR1 MNHEY, CDR2 SVGEGT. V shed 6 bases and J shed 1 base, with 7 bases lying between them. The CDR3 length is 14 residues. CDR3 DNA sequence: TGTGCCAGCAGCCGTGTATCTGGGGCCAACGTCCTGACTTTC. Its translation: CASSRVSGANVLTF.

This clone was detected a few times. This rearrangement joins TRBV19 to TRBJ1-6; D unclear. CDR1 LNHDA and CDR2 SQIVND come from the germline V gene (reference sequence). The CDR3 has 14 residues. V was shortened by 3 bases and J by 7 bases, with 10 bases between the two germline ends. CDR3 DNA sequence: TGTGCCAGTAGTATGAGCCTAAACAATTCACCCCTCCACTTT. Translation gives CASSMSLNNSPLHF.

The CDR3 coding sequence is TGTGCCAGCAGCTTCGTAGGCCCCGGGAATGAGCAGTTCTTC. Residues: CASSFVGPGNEQFF. The chain combines TRBV7-2 with TRBJ2-1; no firm D call. This CDR3 is 14 amino acids long. The germline gives CDR1 SGHTA, CDR2 FQGNSA. The ends were cut back, 3 bases at V and 7 bases at J, with 13 bases in the middle.

This chain connects TRBV12-3 or TRBV12-4 to TRBJ2-2; no firm D call. CDR3 length: 12 residues. Trimming removed 6 bases at V and 2 bases at J, with 4 bases between. The DNA of the CDR3 is TGTGCCAGCAGAAGAAACACCGGGGAGCTGTTTTTT. Translating gives CASRRNTGELFF.

The CDR3 reads CASSHLYGAPWYGYTF. The CDR3 DNA sequence: TGTGCCAGCAGTCACCTGTATGGCGCCCCATGGTATGGCTACACCTTC. J is TRBJ1-2 and V is TRBV6-1; D is ambiguous. Trimming took 5 bases from V and 5 from J, leaving 21 bases between them. The CDR3 is 16 residues long. From germline, CDR1 is MNHNS and CDR2 SASEGT.

The J gene is TRBJ1-1, the V gene TRBV20-1; the D is unclear. The V end was cut by 8 bases, the J end by 1 base, with 20 bases between. CDR1 and CDR2 from the germline V gene are DFQATT and SNEGSKA (reference sequence). The CDR3 has 15 amino acids. The CDR3 nucleotides are TGCAGTCCCAGGTCCCCGGCGATATCGAACACTGAAGCTTTCTTT. Translating it yields CSPRSPAISNTEAFF.

This clone was detected only a few times. This rearrangement joins TRBV11-3 to TRBJ2-7; D gene uncertain. Germline-derived CDR1 and CDR2 are SGHNT and YENEEA. V was trimmed by 1 base and J by 3 bases, leaving 13 bases between them. This CDR3 is 15 amino acids long. Written as DNA, the CDR3 is TGTGCCAGCAGCTTAGGCGGAAGCGTTAACTACGAGCAGTACTTC. Protein product: CASSLGGSVNYEQYF.

By proportion, this clone is medium-sized. The rearrangement links TRBV7-6 to TRBJ2-7; D remains ambiguous. The CDR3 is made up of 13 amino acids. With 5 bases removed from V and 3 bases from J, the gap between germline ends came to 11 bases. Germline V CDR1 and CDR2: SGHVS, FNYEAQ. CDR3 in amino acids: CASSRTQFYEQYF. In nucleotides, the CDR3 is TGTGCCAGCAGCCGCACGCAGTTCTACGAGCAGTACTTC.

V usage is TRBV5-1 and J usage is TRBJ1-4; 8 bases are a match to TRBD1. The germline CDR1 and CDR2 sequences are SGHRS and YFSETQ. CDR3 length: 15 residues. Unmatched junction bases numbered 8, after V lost 2 bases and J lost 8 bases. CDR3 sequence reads: CASSFGQGQGEKLFF. The CDR3 nucleotides are TGCGCCAGCAGCTTTGGACAGGGTCAAGGAGAAAAACTGTTTTTT.

CDR3 protein: CASSSPRGGNEQFF. For the CDR3, the DNA is TGTGCCAGCAGCTCGCCCCGGGGAGGCAATGAGCAGTTCTTC. This chain links TRBV7-9 with TRBJ2-1; D is possibly TRBD2 (6 bases). Trimming took 4 bases from V and 6 from J, leaving 13 bases between them. This CDR3 contains 14 residues. Germline-derived CDR1 and CDR2 are SEHNR and FQNEAQ (reference sequence).

Ten or more counts support this clone. The CDR3, as DNA: TGCAGCGTTGGGGGGTTTAACTATGGCTACACCTTC. This translates into CSVGGFNYGYTF. The chain uses TRBV29-1 and TRBJ1-2; D might be TRBD1 (5 bases). The CDR3 is 12 amino acids. Germline V lookup: CDR1 SQVTM, CDR2 ANQGSEA. Between the trimmed V and J ends, which lost 4 bases and 1 base, there was a span of 7 bases.

By share of the sample, this clone is medium-sized. This CDR3 is CASSSDIDSPQHF. The CDR3 coding sequence is TGTGCCAGCAGTTCCGACATTGACTCGCCCCAGCATTTT. V is TRBV7-3 and J is TRBJ1-5; D not resolved. This CDR3 comprises 13 residues. The germline V and J ends were trimmed by 6 bases and 9 bases, with 15 bases remaining between them. Germline V lookup: CDR1 SGHTA, CDR2 FQGTGA.

This clone was recorded a few times. This rearrangement joins TRBV28 to TRBJ2-1; 15 bases match TRBD2. This CDR3 is built from 15 residues. The V gene end was trimmed by 2 bases and the J gene end by 7 bases; junction bases not matched to a gene: 0. Germline CDR1 reads MDHEN; CDR2 reads SYDVKM. CDR3: CASSLGTSGGNEQFF. The CDR3 nucleotides are TGTGCCAGCAGTTTAGGGACTAGCGGGGGGAATGAGCAGTTCTTC. The full variable domain, with the rest looked up from reference TRBV28 and TRBJ2-1, is DVKVTQSSRYLVKRTGEKVFLECVQDMDHENMFWYRQDPGLGLRLIYFSYDVKMKEKGDIPEGYSVSREKKERFSLILESASTNQTSMYLCASSLGTSGGNEQFFGPGTRLTVL.

The chain employs TRBV11-1 and TRBJ1-5; D possibly corresponds to TRBD1 (5 bases). The germline gives CDR1 SGHAT, CDR2 FQDESV (reference sequence). The CDR3 runs 16 residues. The V end lost 5 bases, the J end lost 3 bases, and 17 bases lay between the germline ends. This CDR3 reads CASSQTQGGSNQPQHF. As DNA, the CDR3 is TGTGCCAGCAGCCAGACTCAGGGAGGCTCCAATCAGCCCCAGCATTTT.

Ten or more counts support this clone. Other DNA variants within this sample encode the same CDR3. The rearrangement joins TRBV9 to TRBJ2-3; the D gene is possibly TRBD1 (7 bases). There are 17 residues in the CDR3. The V gene lost 4 bases and the J gene lost 0 bases, with 18 bases spanning the gap. Germline CDR1 is SGDLS and CDR2 is YYNGEE. CDR3 DNA: TGTGCCAGCAGCCGTCAGGGGGGAACCCCTAGCACAGATACGCAGTATTTT. It is translated as CASSRQGGTPSTDTQYF.

As to this clone: A read error may produce the germline difference seen at one junction end. The genes are TRBV24-1 and TRBJ2-3, with D hard to call. Per germline, CDR1 KGHDR and CDR2 SFDVKD. The CDR3 spans 15 residues. CDR3 sequence: CATSDSQWFRDKQFF. The CDR3 DNA follows: TGTGCCACCAGTGATTCTCAGTGGTTCAGAGATAAGCAGTTTTTT.

The table lists this clone with a few counts. The chain has TRBV12-3 or TRBV12-4 and TRBJ1-6, with 8 bases identical to TRBD1. V was clipped by 7 bases and J by 7 bases; unmatched bases: 15. The CDR3 totals 17 residues. The DNA of the CDR3 is TGTGCCAGCACTAAGGGACAGGACTGGGCTTCCAATTCACCCCTCCACTTT. Translation: CASTKGQDWASNSPLHF.

The V and J genes are TRBV6-5 and TRBJ2-7; 9 nucleotides match TRBD2. With 0 bases clipped from V and 3 bases from J, the junction kept 6 bases outside the gene matches. CDR3 length: 16 residues. Looked up from germline, CDR1 is MNHEY and CDR2 is SVGAGI. DNA of the CDR3: TGTGCCAGCAGTTACTCCTGGACTAGCGTGGACTACGAGCAGTACTTC. Amino acid sequence: CASSYSWTSVDYEQYF.

This clone was counted between two and nine times. V gene TRBV6-1 combines with J gene TRBJ2-7; TRBD2 agrees at 12 bases. This CDR3 comprises 17 residues. After removal of 7 bases from V and 4 bases from J, the junction contained 14 bases not matched to a gene. The germline gives CDR1 MNHNS, CDR2 SASEGT. CDR3 residues: CASTPFLTSGSAYEQYF. The CDR3 DNA sequence: TGTGCCAGCACCCCCTTCCTGACTAGCGGGAGTGCTTACGAGCAGTACTTC.

The rearrangement uses TRBV11-3 and TRBJ2-7; a weak D match, TRBD2 (5 bases). CDR3 length: 16 residues. Trimming removed 1 base at V and 0 bases at J, with 13 bases between. The germline V gene has CDR1 SGHNT and CDR2 YENEEA. The CDR3 protein is CASSLVLGRGSYEQYF. CDR3 nucleotide sequence: TGTGCCAGCAGCTTAGTACTAGGACGGGGCTCCTACGAGCAGTACTTC.

This clone was seen at least ten times. The gene calls are TRBV5-5 and TRBJ2-1, with D unresolved. V was clipped by 0 bases and J by 5 bases, with 18 bases between them. Germline V CDR1 and CDR2: SGHKS, YYEKEE (reference sequence). This CDR3 has 17 amino acids. The CDR3 sequence is CASSLGGIGLRDNEQFF. CDR3 nucleotide sequence: TGTGCCAGCAGCTTGGGGGGAATTGGGTTAAGAGACAATGAGCAGTTCTTC.